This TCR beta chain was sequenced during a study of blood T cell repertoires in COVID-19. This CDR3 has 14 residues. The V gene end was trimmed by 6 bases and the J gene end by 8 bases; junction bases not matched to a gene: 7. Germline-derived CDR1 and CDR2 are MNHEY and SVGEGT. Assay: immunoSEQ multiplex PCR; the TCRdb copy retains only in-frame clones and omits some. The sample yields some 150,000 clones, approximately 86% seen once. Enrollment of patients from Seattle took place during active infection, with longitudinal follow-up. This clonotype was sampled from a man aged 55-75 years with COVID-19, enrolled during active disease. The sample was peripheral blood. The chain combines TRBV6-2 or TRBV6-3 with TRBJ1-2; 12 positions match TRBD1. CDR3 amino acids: CASSFRDRGQGYTF. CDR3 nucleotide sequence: TGTGCCAGCAGCTTCCGGGACAGGGGGCAAGGCTACACCTTC.